Listed below are T cell receptor beta chains from one sample, sequenced in a study of T-cell memory formation after mild COVID-19. One entry per CDR3 protein results from TCRdb running MiXCR on the 5' RACE reads. The data show about 210,000 distinct CDR3 sequences, about 27% seen once. Sequenced sample: PBMCs or a T cell subset sorted from them (not recorded which). The receptors shown here come from an adult woman who had mild COVID-19 (a few samples of this study predate the infection). Cell type and time point are not known. CDR3s include the opening cysteine and the closing phenylalanine or tryptophan. The order of the fields is V gene, J gene, clone size, CDR3 protein. Expanded clones are given a class, and other clones once, few, many or no size at all.

TRBV29-1	TRBJ1-1	NA	CSVPGRGLNTEAFF
TRBV19	TRBJ2-2	few	CAARTGNTGELFF
TRBV6-1	TRBJ2-1	few	CASGAEGGVNNEQFF
TRBV11-2	TRBJ2-5	few	CASSLGASDQETQYF
TRBV9	TRBJ2-1	NA	CASTRNGQANNEQFF
TRBV12-3/TRBV12-4	TRBJ1-1	few	CASGTEAFF
TRBV7-2	TRBJ2-7	NA	CASSLVPGYEQYF
TRBV7-8	TRBJ2-5	many	CASSQSRGYEETQYF
TRBV3-1	TRBJ1-1	NA	CASSQVGVMNTEAFF
TRBV15	TRBJ2-5	NA	CATRREGQETQYF
TRBV20-1	TRBJ1-5	few	CSAQGSQPQHF
TRBV6-2/TRBV6-3	TRBJ1-1	NA	CASSYSLFDQIMNTEAFF
TRBV7-9	TRBJ2-7	NA	CASSSKIAGGTYEQYF
TRBV12-3/TRBV12-4	TRBJ1-1	NA	CASSGTWRGTEAFF
TRBV14	TRBJ2-2	NA	CASSHTSGRTGELFF
TRBV5-5	TRBJ2-7	NA	CASSLADSLYEQYF
TRBV10-3	TRBJ1-5	NA	CAISPGEDQPQHF
TRBV5-1	TRBJ2-6	many	CASSLVSGPVSSGANVLTF
TRBV2	TRBJ2-7	few	CASSPDFSLHYEQYF
TRBV3-1	TRBJ1-2	once	CASSQLGQGVGGYTF
TRBV18	TRBJ2-7	many	CASSQGQGSSYEQYF
TRBV30	TRBJ1-2	NA	CAWSLLNNGYTF
TRBV3-1	TRBJ2-7	few	CASSQEGTDYEQYF
TRBV7-3	TRBJ2-1	NA	CASSLTGGAGRNEQFF
TRBV4-1	TRBJ1-6	few	CASSQHRDSYNSPLHF
TRBV9	TRBJ1-5	NA	CASSPGSGPQHF
TRBV27	TRBJ2-7	NA	CASIQTSGGDEQYF
TRBV29-1	TRBJ1-2	NA	CSVSQEVWNYGYTF
TRBV13	TRBJ1-2	once	CASSLAVGWSAGYTF
TRBV28	TRBJ2-1	NA	CASRPGLAGFRQFF
TRBV9	TRBJ2-3	NA	CASGTPGLTDTQYF
TRBV7-2	TRBJ1-1	few	CASSLGLQGINTEAFF
TRBV7-6	TRBJ2-3	NA	CASSPTRGVLDTQYF
TRBV29-1	TRBJ1-1	few	CSVARTLTTEAFF
TRBV3-1	TRBJ2-7	NA	CASSQVMGGPYEQYF
TRBV11-2	TRBJ2-1	few	CASSLGEDNEQFF
TRBV12-3/TRBV12-4	TRBJ2-2	few	CASSSLTGTGELFF
TRBV4-3	TRBJ2-5	NA	CASSQGTSGSWFQETQYF
TRBV7-9	TRBJ2-1	NA	CASSETGVSYNEQFF
TRBV7-6	TRBJ2-3	few	CASSSKLGRSTDTQYF
TRBV4-3	TRBJ2-7	NA	CASSQDLLYEQYF
TRBV29-1	TRBJ2-3	NA	CSVALTSGRLDTQYF
TRBV11-2	TRBJ2-1	NA	CASSSRVRRDNEQFF
TRBV7-2	TRBJ2-1	many	CASSLDQLNEQFF
TRBV20-1	TRBJ2-2	few	CSARRRSATGELFF
TRBV4-3	TRBJ2-3	NA	CASSQEIAVATDTQYF
TRBV21-1	TRBJ1-6	NA	CASSFGTGNPKRSPLHF
TRBV7-9	TRBJ1-2	few	CASSLAVGYTF
TRBV11-1	TRBJ2-1	many	CASSSGGEYNEQFF
TRBV6-1	TRBJ2-7	few	CASTWGQGAGRQYF
TRBV9	TRBJ2-2	NA	CASSVGGSTGPGELFF
TRBV19	TRBJ2-6	few	CASSQSGRTGAYGANVLTF
TRBV30	TRBJ2-5	few	CAWSVGSGGAETQYF
TRBV4-1	TRBJ2-7	NA	CASSGRQGTGEQYF
TRBV9	TRBJ2-3	NA	CASSVVPLASGVSDTQYF
TRBV12-3/TRBV12-4	TRBJ2-1	NA	CASGAGGRQEQFF
TRBV15	TRBJ2-3	NA	CATSRVGKSSDTQYF